The 16 T cell receptor beta chains reported below all come from one sample, sequenced in a study of blood T cell repertoires in COVID-19. Libraries were prepared by immunoSEQ multiplex PCR; TCRdb keeps only in-frame clonotypes and omits some of them. The profile shows 300,000 to 450,000 clones, 85% of them singletons. The specimen was peripheral blood. Every receptor here comes from a woman in her late teens or twenties with acute or convalescent COVID-19.

The chain carries TRBV23-1 and TRBJ1-4; D is possibly TRBD1 (6 bases). TRBV23-1 is recorded as an ORF, its role being uncertain. Trimming removed 0 bases at V and 7 bases at J, with 12 bases between. The CDR3 has 15 residues. The CDR3 nucleotides read TGCGCCAGCAGTCAATCTCAGGGGTTTGGTGAAAAACTGTTTTTT. Translated: CASSQSQGFGEKLFF.

This chain connects TRBV7-8 to TRBJ2-2; 12 bases are shared with TRBD1. The CDR3 is made up of 16 amino acids. Per the germline V gene, CDR1 is SGHVS and CDR2 is FQNEAQ. Trimming cost V 5 bases and J 3 bases; bases outside gene matches: 4. The CDR3 here is CASSMGQGAYTGELFF. In nucleotides, the CDR3 is TGTGCCAGCAGCATGGGACAGGGGGCGTACACCGGGGAGCTGTTTTTT.

The sample holds one count of this clone. The CDR3 region is CASSVGTSGRADQYEQFF. The CDR3 region has the DNA TGTGCCAGCAGCGTTGGGACTAGCGGGAGGGCCGATCAATATGAGCAGTTCTTC. V is TRBV9 and J is TRBJ2-1; 16 nucleotides line up with TRBD2. Germline CDR1 SGDLS, CDR2 YYNGEE. This CDR3 has 18 residues. J gave up 8 bases and V 2 bases, and 10 bases lay outside the gene matches.

This clone was counted once. The J gene is TRBJ1-5, the V gene TRBV24-1, with 7 bases matching TRBD1. This CDR3 has 15 residues. Trimming removed 5 bases from V and 0 bases from J; junction bases left unmatched: 3. Germline CDR1 reads KGHDR; CDR2 reads SFDVKD. CDR3: CATSAGTDSNQPQHF. The CDR3 coding sequence is TGTGCCACCAGTGCCGGGACAGATAGCAATCAGCCCCAGCATTTT.

V and J are TRBV5-4 and TRBJ2-5; 12 bases agree with TRBD2. The CDR3 consists of 20 residues. Per germline, CDR1 SGHNT and CDR2 YYREEE (reference sequence). Losses at the gene ends were 3 bases for V and 0 bases for J; bases not matched to a gene: 15. The CDR3 loop is CASSYGLRASGGGNQETQYF. CDR3 coding DNA: TGTGCCAGCAGCTATGGCCTCCGCGCTAGCGGGGGGGGAAACCAAGAGACCCAGTACTTC.

The chain has TRBV4-1 and TRBJ1-1, with TRBD1 as a possible D gene (6 bases). V shed 1 base and J shed 1 base, with 10 bases lying between them. The CDR3 runs 15 residues. The V gene's germline CDR1 is MGHRA and CDR2 YSYEKL. The CDR3 reads CASSQARGQNTEAFF. CDR3 nucleotides: TGCGCCAGCAGCCAAGCCAGGGGCCAGAACACTGAAGCTTTCTTT.

V gene TRBV28 combines with J gene TRBJ1-2; possible D gene TRBD1, 5 bases. Trimming removed 6 bases from V and 2 bases from J, with 16 bases in between. CDR1 is MDHEN and CDR2 is SYDVKM in the germline V gene. The CDR3 spans 15 residues. The CDR3 bases are TGTGCCAGCAGCCTGGGGACTCCTAGCAACTATGGCTACACCTTC. It encodes CASSLGTPSNYGYTF.

The chain has TRBV28 and TRBJ1-1; possible D gene TRBD1, 6 bases. Germline V CDR1 and CDR2: MDHEN, SYDVKM. The CDR3 sequence is 15 residues long. V dropped 5 bases and J dropped 3 bases, with 16 bases sitting between them. The CDR3 loop reads CASSSLQGWDTEAFF. CDR3 sequence (DNA): TGTGCCAGCAGTAGCTTACAGGGTTGGGACACTGAAGCTTTCTTT. Supplemented by reference TRBV28 and TRBJ1-1, the full variable domain reads DVKVTQSSRYLVKRTGEKVFLECVQDMDHENMFWYRQDPGLGLRLIYFSYDVKMKEKGDIPEGYSVSREKKERFSLILESASTNQTSMYLCASSSLQGWDTEAFFGQGTRLTVV.

The V and J genes are TRBV9 and TRBJ1-1, with 7 bases lining up with TRBD1. The CDR3 has 13 amino acids. The ends lost 0 bases at V and 6 bases at J; junction bases unmatched: 2. Germline V gene lookup returns CDR1 SGDLS and CDR2 YYNGEE. The CDR3 nucleotides are TGTGCCAGCAGCGTAGAAGGGGGCTCTGAAGCTTTCTTT. Translating it yields CASSVEGGSEAFF.

This clone appeared once. V and J are TRBV19 and TRBJ1-4; no firm D call. Trimming pared 5 bases from V and 2 bases from J, leaving 12 bases between. Looked up from germline, CDR1 is LNHDA and CDR2 is SQIVND (reference sequence). This CDR3 has 15 residues. CDR3 coding DNA: TGTGCCAGTAGTGCAAGCGGGGTCACTAATGAAAAACTGTTTTTT. Translating gives CASSASGVTNEKLFF.

The rearrangement links TRBV19 to TRBJ1-1, with 7 bases that match TRBD1. The CDR3 has 13 residues. Germline V CDR1 and CDR2: LNHDA, SQIVND (reference sequence). Trimming removed 6 bases from V and 3 bases from J; junction bases left unmatched: 4. DNA for the CDR3: TGTGCCAGTAGCAATACAGGGGACACTGAAGCTTTCTTT. Encoded protein: CASSNTGDTEAFF.

CDR3 in DNA: TGCGCCAGCAGCCAAGACGGGGGGGGCGGACCCCCCACCGAGCAGTACTTC. It yields the protein CASSQDGGGGPPTEQYF. The chain couples TRBV4-1 to TRBJ2-7; 8 bases line up with TRBD2. CDR1 MGHRA and CDR2 YSYEKL come from the germline V gene. The CDR3 consists of 17 residues. The ends lost 0 bases at V and 6 bases at J; junction bases unmatched: 13.

The chain carries TRBV7-2 and TRBJ2-5, with D uncertain. The germline V and J ends were trimmed by 2 bases and 5 bases, with 6 bases remaining between them. The CDR3 length is 12 residues. The germline gives CDR1 SGHTA, CDR2 FQGNSA. CDR3 residues: CASSLSRETQYF. The CDR3 nucleotides are TGTGCCAGCAGCTTATCACGGGAGACCCAGTACTTC.

This chain connects TRBV28 to TRBJ1-2, with TRBD1 matching over 7 bases. CDR1 and CDR2 (germline): MDHEN, SYDVKM. This CDR3 region has 15 residues. Trimming removed 4 bases from V and 4 bases from J; junction bases left unmatched: 9. The CDR3 reads CASSSTGETFYGYTF. The CDR3 region has the DNA TGTGCCAGCAGTTCTACAGGGGAAACCTTCTATGGCTACACCTTC.

This chain joins TRBV27 and TRBJ1-2; D remains unclear. The ends were cut back, 2 bases at V and 7 bases at J, with 11 bases in the middle. Germline CDR1 MNHEY, CDR2 SMNVEV (reference sequence). This CDR3 has 13 residues. In DNA form, the CDR3 reads TGTGCCAGCAGTTTAACGGTTGGTTCTGGCTACACCTTC. Translating it yields CASSLTVGSGYTF.

The V and J genes are TRBV5-1 and TRBJ2-3; 13 bases fit TRBD2. Germline assignment: CDR1 SGHRS and CDR2 YFSETQ. The CDR3 consists of 17 residues. V lost 0 bases to trimming and J lost 9 bases; unmatched junction nucleotides: 10. The CDR3: CASSLVGLAGTRETQYF. In nucleotides, the CDR3 is TGCGCCAGCAGCTTGGTGGGACTAGCGGGGACTAGGGAGACGCAGTATTTT.